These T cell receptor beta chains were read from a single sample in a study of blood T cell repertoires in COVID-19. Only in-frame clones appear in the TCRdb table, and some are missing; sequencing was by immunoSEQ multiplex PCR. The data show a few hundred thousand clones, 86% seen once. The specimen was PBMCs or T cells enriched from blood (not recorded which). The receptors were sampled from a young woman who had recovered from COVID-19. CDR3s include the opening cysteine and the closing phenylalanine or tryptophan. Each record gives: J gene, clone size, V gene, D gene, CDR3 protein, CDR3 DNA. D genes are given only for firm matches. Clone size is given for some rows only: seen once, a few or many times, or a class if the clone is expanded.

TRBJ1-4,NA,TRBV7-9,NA,CASSLGQNEKLFF,TGTGCCAGCAGCTTAGGGCAGAATGAAAAACTGTTTTTT
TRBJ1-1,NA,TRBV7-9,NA,CASSLEEGQAFF,TGTGCCAGCAGCTTAGAGGAGGGCCAAGCTTTCTTT
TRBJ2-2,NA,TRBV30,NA,CACTAQVNTGELFF,TGTGCCTGCACTGCTCAGGTGAACACCGGGGAGCTGTTTTTT
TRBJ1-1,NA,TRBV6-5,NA,CASSYRRDTEAFF,TGTGCCAGCAGTTACCGACGGGACACTGAAGCTTTCTTT
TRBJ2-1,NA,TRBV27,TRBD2,CASRAGLAGGHNEQFF,TGTGCCAGCAGGGCGGGACTAGCGGGGGGTCACAATGAGCAGTTCTTC
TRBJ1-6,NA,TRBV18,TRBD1,CASSPRQFGTGDNSPLHF,TGTGCCAGCTCACCTAGACAATTCGGGACAGGGGATAATTCACCCCTCCACTTT
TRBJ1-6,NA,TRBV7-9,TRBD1,CASSPGQGYVSPLHF,TGTGCCAGCAGCCCGGGACAGGGGTATGTTTCACCCCTCCACTTT
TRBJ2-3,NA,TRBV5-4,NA,CASSLMDYGTDTQYF,TGTGCCAGCAGCTTGATGGACTATGGAACAGATACGCAGTATTTT
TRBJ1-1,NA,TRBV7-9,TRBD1,CASSPIPGTGGSQGGAFF,TGTGCCAGCAGCCCTATACCGGGGACAGGGGGCTCCCAGGGGGGAGCTTTCTTT
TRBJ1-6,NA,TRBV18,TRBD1,CASSPTGVGDSPLHF,TGTGCCAGCTCACCGACAGGGGTCGGGGATTCACCCCTCCACTTT
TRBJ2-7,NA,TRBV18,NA,CASSPVTREQYF,TGTGCCAGCTCACCAGTAACGAGGGAGCAGTACTTC
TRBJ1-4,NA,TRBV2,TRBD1,CASIPLVRDRPEKLFF,TGTGCCAGCATCCCACTCGTAAGGGACAGGCCTGAAAAACTGTTTTTT
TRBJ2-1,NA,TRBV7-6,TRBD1,CASSFMTGIRNEQFF,TGTGCCAGCAGCTTTATGACAGGGATCCGCAATGAGCAGTTCTTC
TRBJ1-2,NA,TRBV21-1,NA,CASEGGYTF,TGTGCCAGTGAGGGCGGCTACACCTTC
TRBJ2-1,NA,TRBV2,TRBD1,CASREQGASYNEQFF,TGTGCCAGCAGGGAACAGGGGGCCTCATACAATGAGCAGTTCTTC
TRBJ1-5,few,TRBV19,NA,CASSDATGPRNQPQHF,TGTGCCAGTAGCGACGCGACAGGCCCTAGGAATCAGCCCCAGCATTTT
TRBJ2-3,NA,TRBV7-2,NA,CASSSYGDTQYF,TGTGCCAGCAGCTCATACGGGGATACGCAGTATTTT
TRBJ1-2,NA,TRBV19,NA,CASSIPGYTIGYTF,TGTGCCAGTAGTATACCGGGGTATACTATCGGCTACACCTTC
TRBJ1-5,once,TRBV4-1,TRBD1,CASSLGTGDQPQHF,TGCGCCAGCAGCCTTGGGACAGGGGATCAGCCCCAGCATTTT
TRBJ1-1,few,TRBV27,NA,CASSPLSEGVAFF,TGTGCCAGCAGCCCTTTATCGGAAGGGGTAGCTTTCTTT
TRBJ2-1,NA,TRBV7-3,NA,CASSLIPAPREQFF,TGTGCCAGCAGCTTAATCCCAGCGCCACGTGAGCAGTTCTTC
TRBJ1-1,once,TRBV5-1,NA,CASSLGRENTEAFF,TGCGCCAGCAGCTTAGGGAGGGAAAACACTGAAGCTTTCTTT
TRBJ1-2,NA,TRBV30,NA,CAWITNRVTHGYTF,TGTGCCTGGATCACTAATCGAGTTACCCATGGCTACACCTTC
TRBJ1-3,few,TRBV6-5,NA,CASSKEGVPGNTIYF,TGTGCCAGCAGCAAGGAGGGAGTACCTGGAAACACCATATATTTT
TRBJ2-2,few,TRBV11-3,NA,CASSPRGENTGELFF,TGTGCCAGCAGCCCCCGGGGAGAGAACACCGGGGAGCTGTTTTTT
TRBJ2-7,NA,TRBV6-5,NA,CASRAAFWQDYEQYF,TGTGCCAGCAGGGCAGCTTTTTGGCAGGACTACGAGCAGTACTTC
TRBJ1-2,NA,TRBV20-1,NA,CSASDRGDGYTF,TGCAGTGCTAGTGATAGGGGTGATGGCTACACCTTC
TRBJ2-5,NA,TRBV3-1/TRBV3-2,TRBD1,CASWDRGRLETQYF,TGTGCCAGCTGGGACAGGGGGCGATTGGAGACCCAGTACTTC